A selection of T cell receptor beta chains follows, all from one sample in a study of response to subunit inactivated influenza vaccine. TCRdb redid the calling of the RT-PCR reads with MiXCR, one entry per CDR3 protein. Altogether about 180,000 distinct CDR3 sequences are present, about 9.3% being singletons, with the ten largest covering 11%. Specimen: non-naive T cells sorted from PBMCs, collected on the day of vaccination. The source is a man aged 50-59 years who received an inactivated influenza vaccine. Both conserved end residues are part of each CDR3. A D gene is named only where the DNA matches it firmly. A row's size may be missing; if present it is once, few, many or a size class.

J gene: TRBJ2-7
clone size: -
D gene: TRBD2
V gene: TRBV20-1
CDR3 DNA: TGCAGTGCTAGAGATCCCCGGGGTAGCGGGTCCCCCTACGAGCAGTACTTC
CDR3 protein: CSARDPRGSGSPYEQYF

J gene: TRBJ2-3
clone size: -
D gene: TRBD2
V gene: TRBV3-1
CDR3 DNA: TGTGCCAGCAGCCGAGGACCGGGGGGAGCCCCAGATACGCAGTATTTT
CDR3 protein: CASSRGPGGAPDTQYF

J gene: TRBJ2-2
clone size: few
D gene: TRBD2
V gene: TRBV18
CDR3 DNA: TGTGCCAGCTCACCAATTGGACTAGCGGGAGTGGGAAACACCGGGGAGCTGTTTTTT
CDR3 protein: CASSPIGLAGVGNTGELFF

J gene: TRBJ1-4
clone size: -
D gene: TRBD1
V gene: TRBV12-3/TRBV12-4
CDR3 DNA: TGTGCCAGCAGTTTTAGGGGGACAGCAACTAATGAAAAACTGTTTTTT
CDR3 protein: CASSFRGTATNEKLFF

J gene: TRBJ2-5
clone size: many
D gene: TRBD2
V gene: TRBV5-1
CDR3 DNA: TGCGCCAGCAGCTCCTGGAGCGGGGGTGTTTTGGAGACCCAGTACTTC
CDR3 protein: CASSSWSGGVLETQYF

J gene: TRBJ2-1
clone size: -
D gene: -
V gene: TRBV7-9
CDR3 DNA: TGTGCCAGCAGCTTAGCGTATCAGGGAAGCTACAATGAGCAGTTCTTC
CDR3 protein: CASSLAYQGSYNEQFF

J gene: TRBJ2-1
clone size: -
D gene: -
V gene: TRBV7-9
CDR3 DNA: TGTGCCAGCAGCTTAGCGCGGATAGCACAACACAATGAGCAGTTCTTC
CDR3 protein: CASSLARIAQHNEQFF

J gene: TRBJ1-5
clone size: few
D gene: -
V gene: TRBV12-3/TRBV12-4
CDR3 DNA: TGTGCCAGCAGTTTCGGTCAGAGCGGCAATCAGCCCCAGCATTTT
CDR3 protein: CASSFGQSGNQPQHF

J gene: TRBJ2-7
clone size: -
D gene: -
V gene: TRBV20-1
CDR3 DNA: TGCAGTGCTATGAGGGGTCCCACCTACGAGCAGTACTTC
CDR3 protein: CSAMRGPTYEQYF

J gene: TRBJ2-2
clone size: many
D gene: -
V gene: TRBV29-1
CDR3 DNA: TGCAGCGTCTCTAGGGCCGCGAACACCGGGGAGCTGTTTTTT
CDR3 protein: CSVSRAANTGELFF

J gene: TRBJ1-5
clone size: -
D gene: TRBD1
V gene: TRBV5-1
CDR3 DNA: TGCGCCAGCAGCTTGTCGGACAGGCCAGGGCCCCAGCATTTT
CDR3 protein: CASSLSDRPGPQHF